The source of this TCR beta chain is a study of T cells in Graves' hyperthyroidism and ophthalmopathy. TCR beta CDR3 regions were amplified from RNA transcripts. Carried out on the TCR CDR3, a first-round RT-PCR used the HTBI primer set. TCRdb redid the calling of the multiplex PCR reads with MiXCR, one entry per CDR3 protein. The sample lists roughly 250,000 distinct CDR3 sequences, about 15% seen once, with 10% to 15% in the top ten. As concerns this clonotype: A much larger clone lies one base from this, so it may be a read error.

Germline CDR1 and CDR2: MGHRA and YSYEKL. The CDR3 runs to 16 residues. The chain employs TRBV4-1 and TRBJ2-3, with D maybe TRBD2 (7 bases). The sample consisted of blood. The clonotype was recovered from a middle-aged woman with Graves' hyperthyroidism that later progressed to Graves' ophthalmopathy. This CDR3 is CASSLPGGRRTDTKYF. DNA for the CDR3: TGCGCCAGCAGCCTCCCGGGCGGGAGAAGGACAGATACGAAGTATTTT.